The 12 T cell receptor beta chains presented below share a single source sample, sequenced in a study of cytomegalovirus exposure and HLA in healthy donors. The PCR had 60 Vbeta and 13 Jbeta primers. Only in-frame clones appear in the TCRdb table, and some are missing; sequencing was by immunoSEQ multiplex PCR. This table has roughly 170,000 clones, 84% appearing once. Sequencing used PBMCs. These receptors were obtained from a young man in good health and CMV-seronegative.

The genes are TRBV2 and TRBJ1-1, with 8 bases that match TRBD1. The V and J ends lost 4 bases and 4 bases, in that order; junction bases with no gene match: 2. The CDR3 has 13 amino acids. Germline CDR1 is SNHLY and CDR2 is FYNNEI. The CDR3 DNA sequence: TGTGCCAGCAGTGGAACAGGGGGCACTGAAGCTTTCTTT. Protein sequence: CASSGTGGTEAFF.

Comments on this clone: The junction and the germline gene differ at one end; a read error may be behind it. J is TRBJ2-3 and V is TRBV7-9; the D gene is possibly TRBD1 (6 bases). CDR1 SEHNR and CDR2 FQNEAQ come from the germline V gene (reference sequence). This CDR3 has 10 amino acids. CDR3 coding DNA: TGTGCCAGCAGCTTCACAGGGTGGGATTTT. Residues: CASSFTGWDF.

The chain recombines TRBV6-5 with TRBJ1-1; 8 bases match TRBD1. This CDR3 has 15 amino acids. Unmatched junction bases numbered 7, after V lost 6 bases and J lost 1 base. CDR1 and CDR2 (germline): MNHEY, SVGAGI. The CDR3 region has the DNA TGTGCCAGCAGGCGAACCGGGACAGGGAACACTGAAGCTTTCTTT. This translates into CASRRTGTGNTEAFF.

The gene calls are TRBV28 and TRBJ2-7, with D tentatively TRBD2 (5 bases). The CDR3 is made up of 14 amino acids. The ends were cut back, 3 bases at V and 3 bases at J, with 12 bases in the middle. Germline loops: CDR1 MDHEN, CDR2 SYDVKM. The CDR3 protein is CASSFGGPIYEQYF. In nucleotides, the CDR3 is TGTGCCAGCAGTTTTGGAGGCCCGATCTACGAGCAGTACTTC.

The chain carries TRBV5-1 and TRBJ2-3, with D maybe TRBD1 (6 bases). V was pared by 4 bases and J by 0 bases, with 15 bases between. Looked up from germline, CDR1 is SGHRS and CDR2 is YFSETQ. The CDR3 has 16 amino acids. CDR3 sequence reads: CASSHGDMRSTDTQYF. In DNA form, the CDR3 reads TGCGCCAGCAGCCACGGGGACATGCGTAGCACAGATACGCAGTATTTT.

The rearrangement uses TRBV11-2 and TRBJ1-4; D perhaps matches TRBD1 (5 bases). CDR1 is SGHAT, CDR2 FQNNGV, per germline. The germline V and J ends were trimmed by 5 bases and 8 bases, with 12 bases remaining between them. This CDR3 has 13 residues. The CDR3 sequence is CASSAQEGEKLFF. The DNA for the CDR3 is TGTGCCAGCAGCGCCCAGGAGGGGGAAAAACTGTTTTTT.

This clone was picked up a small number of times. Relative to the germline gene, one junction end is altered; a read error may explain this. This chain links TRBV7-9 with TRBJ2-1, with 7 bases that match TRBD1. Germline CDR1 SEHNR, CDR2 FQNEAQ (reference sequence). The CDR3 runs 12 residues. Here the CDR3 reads CSSSPQGHEQFF. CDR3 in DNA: TGTTCCAGCAGCCCACAGGGGCATGAGCAGTTCTTC.

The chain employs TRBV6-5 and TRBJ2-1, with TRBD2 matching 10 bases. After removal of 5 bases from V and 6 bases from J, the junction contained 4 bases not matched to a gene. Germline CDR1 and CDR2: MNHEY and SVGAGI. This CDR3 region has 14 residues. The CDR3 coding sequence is TGTGCCAGCAGTCCACTAGCGGGATCCAATGAGCAGTTCTTC. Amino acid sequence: CASSPLAGSNEQFF.

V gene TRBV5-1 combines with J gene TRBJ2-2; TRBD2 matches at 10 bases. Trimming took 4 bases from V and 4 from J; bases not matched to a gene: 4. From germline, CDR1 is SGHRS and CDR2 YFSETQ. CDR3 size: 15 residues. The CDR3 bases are TGCGCCAGCAGCCTACAGCGGGGGGGCACCGGGGAGCTGTTTTTT. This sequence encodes CASSLQRGGTGELFF.

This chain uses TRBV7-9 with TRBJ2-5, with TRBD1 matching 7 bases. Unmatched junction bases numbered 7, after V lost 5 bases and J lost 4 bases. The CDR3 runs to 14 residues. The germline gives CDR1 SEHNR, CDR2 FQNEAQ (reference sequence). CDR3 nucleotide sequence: TGTGCCAGCAGCGCCCCACGACAGGGAGAGACCCAGTACTTC. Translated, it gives CASSAPRQGETQYF.

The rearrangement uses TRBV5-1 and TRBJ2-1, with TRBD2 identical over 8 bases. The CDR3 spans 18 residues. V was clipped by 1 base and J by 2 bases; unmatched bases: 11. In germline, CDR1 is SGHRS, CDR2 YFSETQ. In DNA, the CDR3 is TGCGCCAGCAGCTTGAGAATTAGCGGGGCGATGACCTACAATGAGCAGTTCTTC. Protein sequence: CASSLRISGAMTYNEQFF. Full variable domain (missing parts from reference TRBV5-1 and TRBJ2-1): KAGVTQTPRYLIKTRGQQVTLSCSPISGHRSVSWYQQTPGQGLQFLFEYFSETQRNKGNFPGRFSGRQFSNSRSEMNVSTLELGDSALYLCASSLRISGAMTYNEQFFGPGTRLTVL.

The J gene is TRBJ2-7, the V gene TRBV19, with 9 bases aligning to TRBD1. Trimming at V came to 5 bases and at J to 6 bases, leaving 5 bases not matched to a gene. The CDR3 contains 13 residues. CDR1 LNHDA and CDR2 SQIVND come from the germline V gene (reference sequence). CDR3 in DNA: TGTGCCAGTAGTTCGTTGACAGGGGGCGAGCAGTACTTC. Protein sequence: CASSSLTGGEQYF.